The TCR beta chain described here comes from a study of blood T cell repertoires in COVID-19. About the research overall: Whether acute or convalescent, the COVID-19 samples came from the United States, Italy and Spain. PBMCs, B-cell-depleted T cells, or T cells were the source of the cDNA or gDNA that made up the material.

TCRdb's copy holds only in-frame clones and misses some; the assay was immunoSEQ multiplex PCR. This sample has 220,000 or so clones, with roughly 92% found just once. V was clipped by 5 bases and J by 5 bases; unmatched bases: 8. The CDR3 runs to 16 residues. Germline values: CDR1 MNHEY, CDR2 SMNVEV (reference sequence). Those enrolled in Seattle joined during active infection and were followed longitudinally afterward. This TCR came from a man in his 60s with COVID-19, enrolled during active disease. The sequenced sample was peripheral blood. The V call is TRBV27, the J call TRBJ2-7; 14 bases are a match to TRBD2. CDR3 region: CASSKRPGLAGDEQYF. The DNA of the CDR3 is TGTGCCAGCAGTAAAAGACCGGGACTAGCGGGAGACGAGCAGTACTTC.